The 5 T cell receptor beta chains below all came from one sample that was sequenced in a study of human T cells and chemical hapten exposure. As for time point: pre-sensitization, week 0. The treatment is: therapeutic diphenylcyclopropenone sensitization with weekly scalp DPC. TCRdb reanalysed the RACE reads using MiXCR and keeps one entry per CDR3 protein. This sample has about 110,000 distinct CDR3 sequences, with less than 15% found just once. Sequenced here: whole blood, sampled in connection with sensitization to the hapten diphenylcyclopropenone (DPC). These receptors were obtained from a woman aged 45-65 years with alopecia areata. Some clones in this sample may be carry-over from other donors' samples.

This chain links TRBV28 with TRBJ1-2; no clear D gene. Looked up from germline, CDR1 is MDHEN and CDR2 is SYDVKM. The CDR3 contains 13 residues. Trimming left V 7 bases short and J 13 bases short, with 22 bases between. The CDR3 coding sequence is TGTGCCAGCACCGGGCAGATTCTTAGGGCCGCCACCTTC. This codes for CASTGQILRAATF.

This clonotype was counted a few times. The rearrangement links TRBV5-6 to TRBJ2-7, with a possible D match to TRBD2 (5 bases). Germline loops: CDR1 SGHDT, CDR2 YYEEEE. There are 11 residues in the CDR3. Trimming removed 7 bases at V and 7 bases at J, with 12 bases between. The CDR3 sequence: CASPNSGEQYF. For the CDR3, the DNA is TGTGCCAGCCCCAACTCGGGGGAGCAGTACTTC.

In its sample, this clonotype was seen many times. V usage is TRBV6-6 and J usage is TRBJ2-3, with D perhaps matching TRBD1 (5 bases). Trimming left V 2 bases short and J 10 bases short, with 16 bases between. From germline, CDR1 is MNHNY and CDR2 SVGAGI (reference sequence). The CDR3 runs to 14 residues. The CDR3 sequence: CASSYPESGAPQYF. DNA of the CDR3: TGTGCCAGCAGTTACCCGGAGAGTGGGGCCCCGCAGTATTTT.

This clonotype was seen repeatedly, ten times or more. CDR3 sequence (DNA): TGTGCCAGCTCACCCTCAGGCGCTTATAGCAATCAGCCCCAGCATTTT. Translated: CASSPSGAYSNQPQHF. The chain is built from TRBV19 and TRBJ1-5; D is unresolved. Germline CDR1 and CDR2: LNHDA and SQIVND (reference sequence). CDR3 length: 16 residues. V shed 9 bases and J shed 0 bases, with 18 bases lying between them.

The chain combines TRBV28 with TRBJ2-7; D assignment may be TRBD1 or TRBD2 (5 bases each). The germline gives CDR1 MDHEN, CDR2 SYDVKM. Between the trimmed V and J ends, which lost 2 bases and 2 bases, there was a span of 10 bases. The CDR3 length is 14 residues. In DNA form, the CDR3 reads TGTGCCAGCAGTTTAGGGGGAACCACCTACGAGCAGTACTTC. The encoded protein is CASSLGGTTYEQYF.